The next 18 T cell receptor beta chains were all read from a single sample in a study of CD8+ T cells in alopecia areata. Isolated RNA was reverse transcribed into cDNA used as the sequencing template. Clones were read by immunoSEQ multiplex PCR, and TCRdb kept only the in-frame ones, dropping some. Among 140,000 to 150,000 clones listed, about 60% were seen once. The specimen was CD4+ T cells sorted from blood, collected at week 0. The origin of the receptors is a human donor with alopecia areata.

The chain employs TRBV29-1 and TRBJ2-2; unclear D gene. The germline CDR1 and CDR2 sequences are SQVTM and ANQGSEA. CDR3 length: 14 residues. The germline V and J ends were trimmed by 4 bases and 0 bases, with 9 bases remaining between them. The CDR3 DNA is TGCAGCGTTGCGAGTCTTTCGAACACCGGGGAGCTGTTTTTT. Encoded protein: CSVASLSNTGELFF.

This sequence joins TRBV7-9 and TRBJ1-1; D gene ambiguous. The CDR3 covers 14 residues. V dropped 5 bases and J dropped 2 bases, with 12 bases sitting between them. Germline-derived CDR1 and CDR2 are SEHNR and FQNEAQ (reference sequence). The CDR3 DNA follows: TGTGCCAGCAGCCCCGGGTCCTTAAACACTGAAGCTTTCTTT. Its translation: CASSPGSLNTEAFF.

This clone was observed a handful of times. This chain links TRBV5-1 with TRBJ2-5; tentatively, D is TRBD2 (5 bases). The CDR3 sequence is 14 residues long. Germline V lookup: CDR1 SGHRS, CDR2 YFSETQ. V was shortened by 2 bases and J by 2 bases, with 10 bases between the two germline ends. For the CDR3, the DNA is TGCGCCAGCAGCTTCGGGGATAGGCAAGAGACCCAGTACTTC. This gives the protein CASSFGDRQETQYF.

This clone came up a few times. The chain links TRBV5-1 to TRBJ2-7, with 11 nucleotides matching TRBD1. Germline V lookup: CDR1 SGHRS, CDR2 YFSETQ. The CDR3 runs to 15 residues. With V trimmed by 4 bases and J by 2 bases, 5 bases remained unmatched. The CDR3 sequence: CASSPGQGATYEQYF. The CDR3 bases are TGCGCCAGCAGCCCTGGACAGGGGGCAACCTACGAGCAGTACTTC. Full variable domain (missing parts from reference TRBV5-1 and TRBJ2-7): KAGVTQTPRYLIKTRGQQVTLSCSPISGHRSVSWYQQTPGQGLQFLFEYFSETQRNKGNFPGRFSGRQFSNSRSEMNVSTLELGDSALYLCASSPGQGATYEQYFGPGTRLTVT.

The J gene is TRBJ1-6, the V gene TRBV6-5; D might be TRBD1 (5 bases). The CDR3 consists of 15 residues. V shed 8 bases and J shed 5 bases, with 16 bases lying between them. Germline V gene data show CDR1 as MNHEY and CDR2 as SVGAGI. This CDR3 reads CASLPSGADNSPLHF. The DNA for the CDR3 is TGTGCCAGCCTGCCTTCCGGGGCAGATAATTCACCCCTCCACTTT.

The genes are TRBV30 and TRBJ2-3; D might be TRBD2 (7 bases). Germline loops: CDR1 GTSNPN, CDR2 SVGIG (reference sequence). V shed 0 bases and J shed 3 bases, with 13 bases lying between them. CDR3 length: 15 amino acids. The CDR3 nucleotides read TGTGCCTGGAGTGTGGGGGGGGCCGCAACAGATACGCAGTATTTT. It encodes CAWSVGGAATDTQYF.

This sequence joins TRBV30 and TRBJ2-5; no clear D gene. The length of the CDR3 is 13 residues. The germline V gene encodes CDR1 GTSNPN and CDR2 SVGIG (reference sequence). V dropped 4 bases and J dropped 5 bases, with 14 bases sitting between them. As DNA, the CDR3 is TGTGCCTGGAACCCTCGGCTGGGGGAGACCCAGTACTTC. This sequence encodes CAWNPRLGETQYF.

The rearrangement links TRBV2 to TRBJ1-2; D unresolved. Trimming stripped 7 bases from V and 4 bases from J, with 10 bases between. CDR3 length: 12 residues. From germline, CDR1 is SNHLY and CDR2 FYNNEI. CDR3 in amino acids: CASMSRLYGYTF. CDR3 in DNA: TGTGCCAGCATGTCTAGGCTCTATGGCTACACCTTC.

This chain links TRBV4-3 with TRBJ2-5; 8 nucleotides agree with TRBD2. This CDR3 comprises 16 residues. Looked up from germline, CDR1 is LGHNA and CDR2 is YSLEER. V was clipped by 0 bases and J by 5 bases; unmatched bases: 8. The CDR3 DNA reads TGCGCCAGCAGCCAAGATTGGGCGGGGGGCCTGGAGACCCAGTACTTC. This translates into CASSQDWAGGLETQYF.

V and J are TRBV10-3 and TRBJ2-7; possibly TRBD1 or TRBD2 for D (5 bases each). Germline loops: CDR1 ENHRY, CDR2 SYGVKD. CDR3 size: 15 residues. Trimming shortened V by 0 bases and J by 2 bases, and 11 bases separated the two germline ends. The CDR3 reads CAISESGTPTYEQYF. CDR3 in DNA: TGTGCCATCAGTGAGTCTGGGACGCCAACCTACGAGCAGTACTTC.

The chain couples TRBV4-3 to TRBJ2-7; 8 positions match TRBD1. V shed 2 bases and J 3 bases; nucleotides not matched to a gene: 6. CDR1 LGHNA and CDR2 YSLEER come from the germline V gene. This CDR3 comprises 15 residues. The CDR3 sequence is CASSQSRQGYYEQYF. In nucleotides, the CDR3 is TGCGCCAGCAGCCAATCCAGACAGGGGTACTACGAGCAGTACTTC.

V gene TRBV2 combines with J gene TRBJ1-5, with 7 bases aligning to TRBD1. The germline gives CDR1 SNHLY, CDR2 FYNNEI. The CDR3 totals 15 residues. The V segment lost 6 bases and the J segment 4 bases; nucleotides outside the gene matches: 9. The CDR3 DNA reads as TGTGCCAGCAGGGGAGACAGGGCTAGGAATCAGCCCCAGCATTTT. Its protein is CASRGDRARNQPQHF.

The V gene is TRBV7-2, the J gene TRBJ2-1; 8 bases map to TRBD1. The CDR3 has 15 residues. V shed 4 bases and J 6 bases; nucleotides not matched to a gene: 8. Germline values: CDR1 SGHTA, CDR2 FQGNSA. For the CDR3, the DNA is TGTGCCAGCAGCTCCCCCGACAGGGGAGCCAATGAGCAGTTCTTC. Translation: CASSSPDRGANEQFF.

This chain connects TRBV7-9 to TRBJ2-5; TRBD1 matches at 7 bases. Trimming cost V 10 bases and J 1 base; bases outside gene matches: 3. The V gene's germline CDR1 is SEHNR and CDR2 FQNEAQ (reference sequence). This CDR3 is 12 amino acids long. The CDR3 spells CANPGGQETQYF. The CDR3 DNA sequence: TGTGCCAACCCAGGGGGCCAAGAGACCCAGTACTTC. Variable domain in full (rest from reference TRBV7-9 and TRBJ2-5): DTGVSQNPRHKITKRGQNVTFRCDPISEHNRLYWYRQTLGQGPEFLTYFQNEAQLEKSRLLSDRFSAERPKGSFSTLEIQRTEQGDSAMYLCANPGGQETQYFGPGTRLLVL.

This clone was counted a few times. The chain links TRBV5-1 to TRBJ2-2; D remains unclear. Deletions cut 4 bases from V and 4 bases from J, with 8 bases between. The CDR3 covers 13 residues. In germline, CDR1 is SGHRS, CDR2 YFSETQ. The CDR3 sequence is CASSREGTGELFF. As DNA, the CDR3 is TGCGCCAGCAGCAGAGAAGGCACCGGGGAGCTGTTTTTT. Drawing the rest from reference TRBV5-1 and TRBJ2-2, the complete variable domain is KAGVTQTPRYLIKTRGQQVTLSCSPISGHRSVSWYQQTPGQGLQFLFEYFSETQRNKGNFPGRFSGRQFSNSRSEMNVSTLELGDSALYLCASSREGTGELFFGEGSRLTVL.

The chain combines TRBV4-1 with TRBJ1-5; weak D call: TRBD1 (6 bases). CDR1 MGHRA and CDR2 YSYEKL come from the germline V gene. This CDR3 is 15 amino acids long. V was pared by 4 bases and J by 2 bases, with 12 bases between. The chain's CDR3 is CASSRGAWGNQPQHF. CDR3 sequence (DNA): TGCGCCAGCAGCCGGGGGGCCTGGGGCAATCAGCCCCAGCATTTT.

CDR3 DNA sequence: TGTGCCAGCACCCTGGGACAGGGGAACACTGAAGCTTTCTTT. This encodes CASTLGQGNTEAFF. The genes are TRBV28 and TRBJ1-1; 9 bases map to TRBD1. The CDR3 loop spans 14 amino acids. Germline CDR1 and CDR2: MDHEN and SYDVKM. The V segment lost 7 bases and the J segment 1 base; nucleotides outside the gene matches: 4. The full variable domain, its missing parts supplied by reference TRBV28 and TRBJ1-1, is DVKVTQSSRYLVKRTGEKVFLECVQDMDHENMFWYRQDPGLGLRLIYFSYDVKMKEKGDIPEGYSVSREKKERFSLILESASTNQTSMYLCASTLGQGNTEAFFGQGTRLTVV.

This clone was counted between two and nine times. This sample includes further DNA sequences coding for the same CDR3. The chain joins TRBV2 to TRBJ2-3; no clear D gene. The CDR3 has 12 amino acids. Germline V gives CDR1 SNHLY, CDR2 FYNNEI. The V and J ends lost 5 bases and 0 bases respectively, with 3 bases between them. CDR3 protein: CASSYSTDTQYF. The CDR3 DNA sequence: TGTGCCAGCAGTTATAGCACAGATACGCAGTATTTT.